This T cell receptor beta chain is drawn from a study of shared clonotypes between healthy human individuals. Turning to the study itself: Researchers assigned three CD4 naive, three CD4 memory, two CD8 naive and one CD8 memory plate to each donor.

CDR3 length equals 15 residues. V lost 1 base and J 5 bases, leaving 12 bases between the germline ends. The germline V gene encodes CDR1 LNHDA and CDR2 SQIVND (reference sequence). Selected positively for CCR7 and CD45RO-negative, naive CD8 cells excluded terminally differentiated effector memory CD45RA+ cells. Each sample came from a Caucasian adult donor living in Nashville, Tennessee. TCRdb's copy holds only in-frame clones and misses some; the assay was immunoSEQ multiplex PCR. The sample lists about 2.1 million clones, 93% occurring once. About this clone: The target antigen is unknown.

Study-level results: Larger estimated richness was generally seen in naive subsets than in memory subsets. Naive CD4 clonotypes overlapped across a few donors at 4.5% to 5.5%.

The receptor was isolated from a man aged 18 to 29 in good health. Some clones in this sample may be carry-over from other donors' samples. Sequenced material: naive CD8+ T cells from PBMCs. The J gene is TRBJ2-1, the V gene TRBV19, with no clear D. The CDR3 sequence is CASSIGSITHNEQFF. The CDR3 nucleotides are TGTGCCAGTAGTATAGGCAGCATCACTCACAATGAGCAGTTCTTC.